The clone carrying this T cell receptor beta chain was detected many times. Preparation of the TCRbeta library involved a method that used unique molecular identifiers. MiXCR, applied by TCRdb to the PCR reads, yields one record per CDR3 protein. This sample yields 130,000 to 150,000 distinct CDR3 sequences, of which 8% to 10% are seen a single time; about a sixth belongs to the top ten. This entry comes from a study of T-cell reconstitution after alpha-beta-depleted transplantation in children. The CDR3 runs to 14 residues. Looked up from germline, CDR1 is SGHAT and CDR2 is FQNNGV. With 0 bases removed from V and 2 bases from J, the gap between germline ends came to 8 bases.

The sample was PBMCs, mostly from graft donor cells, taken 180 days after TCRalphabeta/CD19-depleted stem cell transplant. This TCR derives from a female patient aged 2-9 years who had a stem cell transplant for congenital amegakaryocytic thrombocytopenia, so the T cells may come from the graft donor. V and J are TRBV11-2 and TRBJ2-7; D call uncertain. The CDR3 DNA reads as TGTGCCAGCAGCTTAGACCTTCTAGCCTACGAGCAGTACTTC. Translating gives CASSLDLLAYEQYF.